The clone carrying this T cell receptor (beta chain) has a handful of counts. No antigen is known for it. Via MiXCR, TCRdb re-called the 5' RACE reads, giving one row per CDR3 protein. The table includes 150,000 to 200,000 distinct CDR3 sequences, around a third detected once. This sample was taken from a study of T-cell memory formation after mild COVID-19. The CDR3 consists of 16 residues. Study-level findings and limits: Some responding clones appeared in pre-infection memory, suggesting cross-reactive memory joined. CM and EM subsets held most contracting CD4+ clones; EMRA held CD8+ ones. Later expanders leaned CD4+, whereas day 15 to 85 contracting clones were balanced CD4/CD8.

The sequenced sample was PBMCs or a T cell subset sorted from them (not recorded which). The TCR sequence derives from an adult woman who had mild COVID-19 (a few samples of this study predate the infection). Cell type and time point are not known. This chain links TRBV21-1 with TRBJ2-2. TRBV21-1 is a listed pseudogene. Written as DNA, the CDR3 is TGTGCCAGCTCCTTTCCCGGGATCATGAACACCGGGGAGCTGTTTTTT. Residues: CASSFPGIMNTGELFF.